What follows describes a single TCR beta chain. What this receptor recognizes is not known. No base qualities exist here, and no much larger clone lies one base off it. Library construction relied on 5' RACE. Instrument on record: Illumina HiSeq 2500. A second PCR of roughly 6 to 11 cycles was performed with a sample-barcoded 5' primer and a J-beta primer mix. A template-switch 5' adaptor carrying 12 random nucleotides introduced a unique molecular identifier onto each TCR beta cDNA molecule. Each sample yielded at least 2.5 million CDR3-containing paired-end reads. The Mint cDNA synthesis kit, primed by a TRBC-specific oligonucleotide, was used to synthesize first-strand cDNA from all RNA. All cDNA was treated with uracil-DNA glycosylase and then went through a first 18-cycle PCR with the universal primers M1SS and BC2_uni_R. The source study handled its data this way. Normalization of each sample was performed by random selection of 1 million high-quality reads, each carrying a distinct molecular identifier. Reads sharing molecular identifiers were discarded rather than binned into consensus sequences. MiTCR, with a Q25 quality threshold and the strictest error-elimination algorithm, was used for CDR3 identification, clonotype clustering and error correction. A nonparametric unseen species model with Euler transformation was used to estimate a lower bound on total TCR beta diversity. The public reads were quality trimmed at Q25 with fastp and then assembled into clones with MiXCR by TCRdb, keeping productive beta chains. When rows share a CDR3 protein, they turn into one entry using the most common DNA and genes. These V and J calls are TCRdb output, not the study's own analysis. This sample has 600,000 to 650,000 distinct CDR3 sequences in its table, and around three fifths of those were observed once. Clones ranked in the top ten supply approximately 37% of the sample.

The roughly 39 donors, aged roughly 6 to 100 years, were systemically healthy Caucasian individuals from Russia. Each donor gave around 9.9 milliliters of peripheral blood, collected into EDTA-treated Vacutainer tubes. Ficoll-Paque density-gradient centrifugation was used to isolate PBMCs, with at least 7 million obtained per sample. Total RNA was extracted from PBMCs with Trizol reagent, with at least 6 micrograms obtained per sample. For every donor, flow cytometry on a PBMC aliquot measured the percentage of naive CD45RAhigh/CD27high T cells. The entry originates in a study of blood T cells in healthy people across ages (dated by TCRdb to the mid-2010s). For the study in its entirety: In model experiments, template switching captured roughly one uniquely barcoded TCR beta cDNA molecule for every two T cells. Two additional independent replicas of 1 million unique cDNA reads from the same blood draw were analyzed for two donors (one aged 18 to 30 and one aged 80 or older). Age-related changes in TCR beta repertoire diversity were measured in the study by deep sequencing normalized with unique cDNA molecular identifiers. To avoid experimental bias, donors of different ages were spread randomly across the sequencing lanes. The donors were divided into four age groups: young (average approximately 16 years), middle-aged (approximately 41), aged (about 61) and long-lived (around 80). The paper as a whole reports these results and caveats: Observed TCR beta diversity per million T cells fell roughly linearly with age, and a significant reduction was already apparent by age roughly 41. Observed TCR beta diversity correlated strongly with the percentage of naive T cells measured by flow cytometry. Compared with the aged group, more naive CD4+ T cells, fewer expanded clones and increased TCR diversity were shown by the long-lived group, suggesting age selection. Since profiling was done on bulk unsorted PBMCs, naive and antigen-experienced compartments could not be conclusively compared. Estimates of total diversity based on one million sequenced T cells were considered lower bounds and underestimates. Because donor CMV infection status was unknown, age-related changes in expanded clonotypes were potentially confounded.

V ends up 2 bases short and J 3 bases short, with an unmatched junction base count of 9. From a lookup of the germline V gene, CDR1 and CDR2 are SGHTA and FQGNSA. The CDR3 spans 17 residues, from the cysteine through the phenylalanine. The only DNA kept is the CDR3, 51 bases in frame from the first base. The sample comprised blood. The V and J segments used are TRBV7-2 and TRBJ2-3; 9 central nucleotides agree with TRBD2. This sequence originates from a man between 60 and 70 years old in good health. For the CDR3, the sequence is CASSLRSGGATTDTQYF. The DNA sequence follows: TGTGCCAGCAGCTTACGTAGCGGGGGAGCTACGACAGATACGCAGTATTTT. With the rest looked up from the reference TRBV7-2 and TRBJ2-3 genes rather than sequenced, the full variable domain is GAGVSQSPSNKVTEKGKDVELRCDPISGHTALYWYRQSLGQGLEFLIYFQGNSAPDKSGLPSDRFSAERTGGSVSTLTIQRTQQEDSAVYLCASSLRSGGATTDTQYFGPGTRLTVL.